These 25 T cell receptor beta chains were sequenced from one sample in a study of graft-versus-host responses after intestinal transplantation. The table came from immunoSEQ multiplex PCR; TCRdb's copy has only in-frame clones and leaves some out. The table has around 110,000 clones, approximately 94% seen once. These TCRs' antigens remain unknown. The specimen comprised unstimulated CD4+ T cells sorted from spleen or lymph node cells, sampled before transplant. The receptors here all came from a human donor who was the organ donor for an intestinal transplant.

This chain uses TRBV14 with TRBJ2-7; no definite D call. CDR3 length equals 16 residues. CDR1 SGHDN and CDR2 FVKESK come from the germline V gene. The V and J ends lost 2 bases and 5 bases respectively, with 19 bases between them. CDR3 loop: CASSQFLINGPHEQYF. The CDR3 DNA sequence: TGTGCCAGCAGCCAATTTTTGATTAACGGGCCGCACGAGCAGTACTTC.

The CDR3 coding sequence is TGTGCCAGCAGCTTAGAACGGAGGGGTCCTCACGGCTACACCTTC. The encoded protein is CASSLERRGPHGYTF. The genes are TRBV5-5 and TRBJ1-2; possibly TRBD1 for D (5 bases). Germline CDR1 is SGHKS and CDR2 is YYEKEE (reference sequence). The CDR3 runs to 15 residues. V was clipped by 2 bases and J by 8 bases, with 19 bases between them.

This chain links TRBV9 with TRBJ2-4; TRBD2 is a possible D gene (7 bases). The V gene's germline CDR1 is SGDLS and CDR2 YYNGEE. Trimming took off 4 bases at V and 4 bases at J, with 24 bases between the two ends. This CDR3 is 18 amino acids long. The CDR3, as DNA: TGTGCCAGCAGCTTCGGAGGGGGGGACCACCTACTAAAAAACATTCAGTACTTC. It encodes CASSFGGGDHLLKNIQYF. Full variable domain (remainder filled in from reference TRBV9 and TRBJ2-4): DSGVTQTPKHLITATGQRVTLRCSPRSGDLSVYWYQQSLDQGLQFLIQYYNGEERAKGNILERFSAQQFPDLHSELNLSSLELGDSALYFCASSFGGGDHLLKNIQYFGAGTRLSVL.

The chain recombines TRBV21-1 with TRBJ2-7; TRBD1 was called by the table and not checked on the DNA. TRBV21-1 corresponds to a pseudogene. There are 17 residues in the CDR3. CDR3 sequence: CASSKAPWTGMVYEQYF. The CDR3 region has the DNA TGTGCCAGCAGCAAAGCGCCCTGGACAGGTATGGTTTACGAGCAGTACTTC.

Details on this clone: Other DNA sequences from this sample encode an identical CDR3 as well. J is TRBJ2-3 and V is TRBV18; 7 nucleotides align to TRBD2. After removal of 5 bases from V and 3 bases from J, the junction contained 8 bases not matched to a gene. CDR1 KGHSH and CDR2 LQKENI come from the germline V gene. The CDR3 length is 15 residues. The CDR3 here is CASSGRGGRTDTQYF. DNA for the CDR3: TGTGCCAGCTCAGGACGGGGAGGGCGAACAGATACGCAGTATTTT. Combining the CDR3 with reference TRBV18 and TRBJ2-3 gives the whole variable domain NAGVMQNPRHLVRRRGQEARLRCSPMKGHSHVYWYRQLPEEGLKFMVYLQKENIIDESGMPKERFSAEFPKEGPSILRIQQVVRGDSAAYFCASSGRGGRTDTQYFGPGTRLTVL.

CDR3 sequence reads: CGYRTGDGGANVLTF. For the CDR3, the DNA is TGTGGGTACCGGACAGGGGACGGTGGGGCCAACGTCCTGACTTTC. This chain connects TRBV6-6 to TRBJ2-6; 9 bases agree with TRBD1. This CDR3 is built from 15 residues. CDR1 and CDR2 (germline): MNHNY, SVGAGI (reference sequence).

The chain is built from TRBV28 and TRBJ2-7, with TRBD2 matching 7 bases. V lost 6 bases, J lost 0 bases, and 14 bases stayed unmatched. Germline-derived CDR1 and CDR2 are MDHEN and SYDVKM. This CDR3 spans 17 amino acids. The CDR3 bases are TGTGCCAGCAGCTTCTTTACTTTAGCGGGCTACTCCTACGAGCAGTACTTC. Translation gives CASSFFTLAGYSYEQYF. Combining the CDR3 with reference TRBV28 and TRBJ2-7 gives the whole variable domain DVKVTQSSRYLVKRTGEKVFLECVQDMDHENMFWYRQDPGLGLRLIYFSYDVKMKEKGDIPEGYSVSREKKERFSLILESASTNQTSMYLCASSFFTLAGYSYEQYFGPGTRLTVT.

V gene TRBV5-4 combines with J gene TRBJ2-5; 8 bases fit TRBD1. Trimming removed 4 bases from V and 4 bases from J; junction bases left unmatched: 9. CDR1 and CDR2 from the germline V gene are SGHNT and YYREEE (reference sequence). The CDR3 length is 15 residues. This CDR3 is CASSPPDRDRETQYF. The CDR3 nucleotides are TGTGCCAGCAGCCCCCCGGACAGGGACAGAGAGACCCAGTACTTC.

Written as DNA, the CDR3 is TGTGCCAGTAGTATACGGGACAGGGGGCACTACGAGCAGTACTTC. Translation: CASSIRDRGHYEQYF. The chain employs TRBV19 and TRBJ2-7; 12 positions agree with TRBD1. V was pared by 2 bases and J by 3 bases, with 2 bases of the junction left unmatched. From germline, CDR1 is LNHDA and CDR2 SQIVND (reference sequence). The CDR3 is 15 amino acids.

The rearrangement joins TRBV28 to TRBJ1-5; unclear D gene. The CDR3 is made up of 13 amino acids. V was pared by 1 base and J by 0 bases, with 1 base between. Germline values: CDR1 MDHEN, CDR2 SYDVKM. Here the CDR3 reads CASSLYSNQPQHF. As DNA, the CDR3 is TGTGCCAGCAGTTTATATAGCAATCAGCCCCAGCATTTT.

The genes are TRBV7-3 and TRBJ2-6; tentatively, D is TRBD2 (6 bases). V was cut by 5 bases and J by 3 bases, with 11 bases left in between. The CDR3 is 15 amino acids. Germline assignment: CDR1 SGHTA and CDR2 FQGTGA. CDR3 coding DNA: TGTGCCAGCAGCCTGCGGGGCGGTGGGGCCAACGTCCTGACTTTC. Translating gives CASSLRGGGANVLTF.

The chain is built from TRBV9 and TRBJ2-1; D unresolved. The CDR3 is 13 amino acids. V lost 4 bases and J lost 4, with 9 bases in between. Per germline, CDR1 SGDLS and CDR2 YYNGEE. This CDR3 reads CASSPGPYNEQFF. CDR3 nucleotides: TGTGCCAGCAGCCCCGGGCCATACAATGAGCAGTTCTTC.

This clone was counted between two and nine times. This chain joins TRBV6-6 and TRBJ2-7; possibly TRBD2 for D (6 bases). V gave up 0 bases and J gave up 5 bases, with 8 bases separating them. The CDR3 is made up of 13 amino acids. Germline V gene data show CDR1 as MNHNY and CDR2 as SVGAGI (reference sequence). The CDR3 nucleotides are TGTGCCAGCAGTTACTCGACGGGGGACGAGCAGTACTTC. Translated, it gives CASSYSTGDEQYF.

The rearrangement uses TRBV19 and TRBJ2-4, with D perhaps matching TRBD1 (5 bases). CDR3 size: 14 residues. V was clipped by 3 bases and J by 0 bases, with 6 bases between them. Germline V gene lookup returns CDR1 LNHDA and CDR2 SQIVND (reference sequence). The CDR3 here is CASSMGLAKNIQYF. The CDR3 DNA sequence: TGTGCCAGTAGTATGGGGCTAGCCAAAAACATTCAGTACTTC.

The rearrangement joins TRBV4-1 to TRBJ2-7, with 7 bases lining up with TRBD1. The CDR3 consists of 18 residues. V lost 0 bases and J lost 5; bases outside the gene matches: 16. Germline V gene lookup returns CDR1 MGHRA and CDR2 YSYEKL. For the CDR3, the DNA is TGCGCCAGCAGCCAAGAAGGCGGATTACAGGGGCTTTTGGACGAGCAGTACTTC. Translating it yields CASSQEGGLQGLLDEQYF.

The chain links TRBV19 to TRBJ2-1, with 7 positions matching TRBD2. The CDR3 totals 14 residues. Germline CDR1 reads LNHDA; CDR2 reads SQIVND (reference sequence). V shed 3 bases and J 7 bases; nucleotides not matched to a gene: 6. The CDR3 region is CASSIFLAVNEQFF. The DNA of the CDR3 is TGTGCCAGTAGTATTTTTCTAGCGGTTAATGAGCAGTTCTTC.

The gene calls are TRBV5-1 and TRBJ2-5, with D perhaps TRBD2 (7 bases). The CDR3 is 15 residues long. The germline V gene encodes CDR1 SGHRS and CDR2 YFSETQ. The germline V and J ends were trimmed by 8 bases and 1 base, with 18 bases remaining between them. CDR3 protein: CASSVRGGGQETQYF. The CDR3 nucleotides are TGCGCCAGTTCGGTCCGGGGAGGGGGCCAAGAGACCCAGTACTTC.

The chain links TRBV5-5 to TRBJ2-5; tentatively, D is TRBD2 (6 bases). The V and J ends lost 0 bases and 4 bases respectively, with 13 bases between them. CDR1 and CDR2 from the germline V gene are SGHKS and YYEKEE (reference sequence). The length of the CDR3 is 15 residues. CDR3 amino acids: CASSLGGGSAETQYF. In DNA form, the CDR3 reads TGTGCCAGCAGCTTGGGCGGAGGGTCCGCAGAGACCCAGTACTTC.

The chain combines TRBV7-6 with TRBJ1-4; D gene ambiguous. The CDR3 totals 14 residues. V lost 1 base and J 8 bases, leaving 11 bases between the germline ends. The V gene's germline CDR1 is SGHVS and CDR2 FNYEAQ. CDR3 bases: TGTGCCAGCAGCTTAGACGCGGACCAGGAAAAACTGTTTTTT. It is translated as CASSLDADQEKLFF.

The DNA of the CDR3 is TGTGCCAGCAGACGGCTTGGGGGCGAGCAGTACTTC. This gives the protein CASRRLGGEQYF. The rearrangement uses TRBV28 and TRBJ2-7; either TRBD1 or TRBD2 may supply D (5 bases each). Germline CDR1 is MDHEN and CDR2 is SYDVKM. This CDR3 is built from 12 residues. The ends were cut back, 6 bases at V and 6 bases at J, with 12 bases in the middle.

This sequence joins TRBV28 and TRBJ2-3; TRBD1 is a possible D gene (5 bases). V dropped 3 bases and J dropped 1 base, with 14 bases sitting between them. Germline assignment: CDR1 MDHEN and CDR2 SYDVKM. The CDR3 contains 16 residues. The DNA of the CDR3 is TGTGCCAGCAGTTTTCTGGACACCGCGCGCACAGATACGCAGTATTTT. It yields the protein CASSFLDTARTDTQYF.

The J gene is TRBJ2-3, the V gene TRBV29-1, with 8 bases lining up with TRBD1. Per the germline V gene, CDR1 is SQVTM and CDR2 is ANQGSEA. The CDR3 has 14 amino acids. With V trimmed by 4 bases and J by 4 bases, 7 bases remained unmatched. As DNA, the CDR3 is TGCAGCGTTGGTTTGCAGGGGGCTTCAGATACGCAGTATTTT. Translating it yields CSVGLQGASDTQYF.

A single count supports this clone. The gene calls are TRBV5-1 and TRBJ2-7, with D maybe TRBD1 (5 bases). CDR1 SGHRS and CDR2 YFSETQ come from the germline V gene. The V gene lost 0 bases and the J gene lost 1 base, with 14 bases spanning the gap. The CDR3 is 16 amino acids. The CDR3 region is CASSLVDSYQSYEQYF. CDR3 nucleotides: TGCGCCAGCAGCTTGGTTGACAGTTACCAATCCTACGAGCAGTACTTC.

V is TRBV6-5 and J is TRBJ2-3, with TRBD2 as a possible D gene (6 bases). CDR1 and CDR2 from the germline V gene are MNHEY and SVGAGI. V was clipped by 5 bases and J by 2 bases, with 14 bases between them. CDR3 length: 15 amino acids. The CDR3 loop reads CASSPYRETTDTQYF. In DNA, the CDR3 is TGTGCCAGCAGTCCCTACCGGGAGACCACAGATACGCAGTATTTT.

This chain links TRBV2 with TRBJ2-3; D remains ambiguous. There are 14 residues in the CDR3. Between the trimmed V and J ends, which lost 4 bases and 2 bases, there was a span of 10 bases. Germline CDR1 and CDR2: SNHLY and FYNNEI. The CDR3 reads CASSVLRYTDTQYF. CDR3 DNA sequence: TGTGCCAGCAGTGTTCTGCGGTACACAGATACGCAGTATTTT.